Here is one T cell receptor (beta chain) with its context. V lost 5 bases and J lost 2; bases outside the gene matches: 7. Germline V gene sequence: CDR1 MDHEN, CDR2 SYDVKM. There are 15 residues in the CDR3. Sequenced by immunoSEQ multiplex PCR; TCRdb stores in-frame clones only, minus some. Of some 330,000 clones listed, about 89% were seen once; the top ten hold around 1.9%. The data derive from a study of blood T cell repertoires in COVID-19. The sequenced sample consisted of PBMCs or T cells enriched from blood (not recorded which). This receptor was obtained from a man aged 35 to 55 in a cohort exposed to, infected with or recovered from COVID-19 (not recorded which). The rearrangement uses TRBV28 and TRBJ2-7, with TRBD2 matching 9 bases. The chain's CDR3 is CASSGLAGGTYEQYF. CDR3 nucleotides: TGTGCCAGCAGTGGTCTGGCGGGAGGGACCTACGAGCAGTACTTC.